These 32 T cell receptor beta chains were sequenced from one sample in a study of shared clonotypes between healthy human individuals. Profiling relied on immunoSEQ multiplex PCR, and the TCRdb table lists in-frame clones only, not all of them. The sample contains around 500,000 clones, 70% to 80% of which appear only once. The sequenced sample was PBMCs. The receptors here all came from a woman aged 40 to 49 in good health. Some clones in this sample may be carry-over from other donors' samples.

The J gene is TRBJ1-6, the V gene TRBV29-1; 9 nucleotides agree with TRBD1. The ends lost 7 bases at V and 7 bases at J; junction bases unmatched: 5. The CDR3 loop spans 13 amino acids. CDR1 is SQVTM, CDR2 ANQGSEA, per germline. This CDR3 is CSAGDRANSPLHF. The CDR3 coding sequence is TGCAGCGCCGGGGACAGGGCCAATTCACCCCTCCACTTT.

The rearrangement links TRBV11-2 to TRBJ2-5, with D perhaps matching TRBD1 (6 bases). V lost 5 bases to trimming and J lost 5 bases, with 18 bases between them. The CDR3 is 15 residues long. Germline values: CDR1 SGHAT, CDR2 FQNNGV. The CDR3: CASSRSGERRETQYF. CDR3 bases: TGTGCCAGCAGCCGATCAGGGGAGAGGAGGGAGACCCAGTACTTC. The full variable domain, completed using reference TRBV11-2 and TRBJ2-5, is EAGVAQSPRYKIIEKRQSVAFWCNPISGHATLYWYQQILGQGPKLLIQFQNNGVVDDSQLPKDRFSAERLKGVDSTLKIQPAKLEDSAVYLCASSRSGERRETQYFGPGTRLLVL.

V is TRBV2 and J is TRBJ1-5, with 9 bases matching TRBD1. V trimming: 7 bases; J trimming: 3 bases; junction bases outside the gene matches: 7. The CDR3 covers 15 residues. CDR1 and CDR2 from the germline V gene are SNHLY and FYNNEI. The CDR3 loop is CASKSDRGDNQPQHF. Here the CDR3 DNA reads TGTGCCAGCAAATCGGACAGGGGAGACAATCAGCCCCAGCATTTT.

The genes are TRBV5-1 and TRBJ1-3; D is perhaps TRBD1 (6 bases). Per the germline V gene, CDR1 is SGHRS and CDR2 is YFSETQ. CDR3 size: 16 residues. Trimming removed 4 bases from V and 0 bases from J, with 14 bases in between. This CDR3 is CASSQGTVLSGNTIYF. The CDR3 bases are TGCGCCAGCAGCCAGGGGACGGTCCTCTCTGGAAACACCATATATTTT.

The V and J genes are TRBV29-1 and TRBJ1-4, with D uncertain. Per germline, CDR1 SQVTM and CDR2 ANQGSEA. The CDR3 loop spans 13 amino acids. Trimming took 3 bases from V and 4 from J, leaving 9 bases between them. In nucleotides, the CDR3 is TGCAGCGTTGACGCAAACGATAATGAAAAACTGTTTTTT. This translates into CSVDANDNEKLFF.

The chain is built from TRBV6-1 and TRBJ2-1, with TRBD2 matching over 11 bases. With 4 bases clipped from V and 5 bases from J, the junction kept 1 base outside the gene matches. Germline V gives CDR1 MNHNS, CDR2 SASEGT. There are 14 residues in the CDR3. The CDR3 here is CASSVTSGNNEQFF. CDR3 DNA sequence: TGTGCCAGCAGTGTGACTAGCGGGAACAATGAGCAGTTCTTC.

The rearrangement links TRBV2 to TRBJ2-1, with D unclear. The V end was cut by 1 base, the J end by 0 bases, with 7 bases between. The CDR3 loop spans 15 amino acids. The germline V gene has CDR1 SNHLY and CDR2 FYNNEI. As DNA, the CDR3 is TGTGCCAGCAGTGAAGGGATGCCCTCCTACAATGAGCAGTTCTTC. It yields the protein CASSEGMPSYNEQFF.

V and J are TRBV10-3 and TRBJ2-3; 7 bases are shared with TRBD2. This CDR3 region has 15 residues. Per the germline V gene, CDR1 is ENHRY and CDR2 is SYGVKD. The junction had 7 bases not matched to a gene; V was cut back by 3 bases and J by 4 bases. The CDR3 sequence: CAISDSGTNSDTQYF. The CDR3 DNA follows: TGTGCCATCAGTGATTCCGGGACTAATTCAGATACGCAGTATTTT.

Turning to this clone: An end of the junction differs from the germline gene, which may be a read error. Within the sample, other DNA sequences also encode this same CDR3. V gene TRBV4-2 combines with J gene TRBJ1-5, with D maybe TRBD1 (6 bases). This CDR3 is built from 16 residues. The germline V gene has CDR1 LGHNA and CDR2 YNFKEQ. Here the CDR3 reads CASSQDLRQDNQPQHF. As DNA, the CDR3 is TGTGCCAGCAGCCAAGATCTGAGACAGGACAATCAGCCTCAGCATTTT.

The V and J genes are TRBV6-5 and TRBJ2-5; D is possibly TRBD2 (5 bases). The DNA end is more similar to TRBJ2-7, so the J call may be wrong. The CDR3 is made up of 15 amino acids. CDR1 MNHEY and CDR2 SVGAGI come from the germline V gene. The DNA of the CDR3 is TGTGCCAGCAGTTACGGAGGTACGTCCCTCAGCGAGCAGTACTTC. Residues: CASSYGGTSLSEQYF.

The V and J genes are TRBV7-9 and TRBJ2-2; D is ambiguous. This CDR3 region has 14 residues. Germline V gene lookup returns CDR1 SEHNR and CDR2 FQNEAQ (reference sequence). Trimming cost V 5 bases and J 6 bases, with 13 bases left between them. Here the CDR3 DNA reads TGTGCCAGCAGCCCGCCCTTGGGGTCCGGGGAGCTGTTTTTT. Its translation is CASSPPLGSGELFF. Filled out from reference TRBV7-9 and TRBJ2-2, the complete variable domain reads DTGVSQNPRHKITKRGQNVTFRCDPISEHNRLYWYRQTLGQGPEFLTYFQNEAQLEKSRLLSDRFSAERPKGSFSTLEIQRTEQGDSAMYLCASSPPLGSGELFFGEGSRLTVL.

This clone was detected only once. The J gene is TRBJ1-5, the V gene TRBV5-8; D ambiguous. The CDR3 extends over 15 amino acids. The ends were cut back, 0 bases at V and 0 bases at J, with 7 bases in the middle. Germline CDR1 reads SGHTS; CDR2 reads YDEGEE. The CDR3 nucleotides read TGTGCCAGCAGCTTGGGATCGTATAGCAATCAGCCCCAGCATTTT. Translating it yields CASSLGSYSNQPQHF. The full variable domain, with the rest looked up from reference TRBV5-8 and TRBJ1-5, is EAGVTQSPTHLIKTRGQQATLRCSPISGHTSVYWYQQALGLGLQFLLWYDEGEERNRGNFPPRFSGRQFPNYSSELNVNALELEDSALYLCASSLGSYSNQPQHFGDGTRLSIL.

CDR3: CASSQDRASLSYNEQFF. For the CDR3, the DNA is TGTGCCAGCAGCCAAGATCGGGCGTCCCTCTCCTACAATGAGCAGTTCTTC. The chain has TRBV4-2 and TRBJ2-1; D call uncertain. Trimming left V 0 bases short and J 0 bases short, with 12 bases between. The germline gives CDR1 LGHNA, CDR2 YNFKEQ. This CDR3 contains 17 residues.

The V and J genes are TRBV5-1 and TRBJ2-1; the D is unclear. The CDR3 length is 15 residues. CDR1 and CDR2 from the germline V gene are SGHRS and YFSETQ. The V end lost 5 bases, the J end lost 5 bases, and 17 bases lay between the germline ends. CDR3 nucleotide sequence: TGCGCCAGCAGGGAAGCGTTAGAAAAGAACAATGAGCAGTTCTTC. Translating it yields CASREALEKNNEQFF. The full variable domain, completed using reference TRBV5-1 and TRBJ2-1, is KAGVTQTPRYLIKTRGQQVTLSCSPISGHRSVSWYQQTPGQGLQFLFEYFSETQRNKGNFPGRFSGRQFSNSRSEMNVSTLELGDSALYLCASREALEKNNEQFFGPGTRLTVL.

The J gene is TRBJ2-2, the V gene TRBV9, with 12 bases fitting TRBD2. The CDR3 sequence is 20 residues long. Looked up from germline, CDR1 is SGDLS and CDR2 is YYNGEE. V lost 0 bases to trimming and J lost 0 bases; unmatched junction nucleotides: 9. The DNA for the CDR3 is TGTGCCAGCAGCGTAGATTTCCGGACTAGCGGGAACCCGAACACCGGGGAGCTGTTTTTT. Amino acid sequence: CASSVDFRTSGNPNTGELFF. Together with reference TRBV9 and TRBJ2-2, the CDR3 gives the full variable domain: DSGVTQTPKHLITATGQRVTLRCSPRSGDLSVYWYQQSLDQGLQFLIQYYNGEERAKGNILERFSAQQFPDLHSELNLSSLELGDSALYFCASSVDFRTSGNPNTGELFFGEGSRLTVL.

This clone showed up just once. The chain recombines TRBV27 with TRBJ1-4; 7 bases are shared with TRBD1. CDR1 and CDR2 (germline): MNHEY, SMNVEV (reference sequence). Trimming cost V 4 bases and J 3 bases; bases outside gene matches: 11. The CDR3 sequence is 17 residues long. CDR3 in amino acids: CASSSPGTASSNEKLFF. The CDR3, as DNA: TGTGCCAGCAGTTCCCCCGGGACAGCAAGTTCTAATGAAAAACTGTTTTTT.

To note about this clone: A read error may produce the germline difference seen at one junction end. As DNA, the CDR3 is TGTGCCTGGAGTCCGAACATGGCCAGGGGGGGCTCCTTC. Its translation: CAWSPNMARGGSF. J is TRBJ1-2 and V is TRBV30; 7 nucleotides agree with TRBD1. CDR1 is GTSNPN and CDR2 is SVGIG in the germline V gene (reference sequence). The CDR3 contains 13 residues. The complete variable domain, with remaining parts taken from reference TRBV30 and TRBJ1-2, reads SQTIHQWPATLVQPVGSPLSLECTVEGTSNPNLYWYRQAAGRGLQLLFYSVGIGQISSEVPQNLSASRPQDRQFILSSKKLLLSDSGFYLCAWSPNMARGGSFGSGTRLTVV.

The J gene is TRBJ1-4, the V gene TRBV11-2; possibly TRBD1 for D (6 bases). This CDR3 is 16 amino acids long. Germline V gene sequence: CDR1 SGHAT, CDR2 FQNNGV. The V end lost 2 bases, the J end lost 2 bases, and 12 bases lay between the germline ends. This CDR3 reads CASSLFGGPTNEKLFF. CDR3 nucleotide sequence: TGTGCCAGCAGCTTATTTGGGGGGCCGACTAATGAAAAACTGTTTTTT.

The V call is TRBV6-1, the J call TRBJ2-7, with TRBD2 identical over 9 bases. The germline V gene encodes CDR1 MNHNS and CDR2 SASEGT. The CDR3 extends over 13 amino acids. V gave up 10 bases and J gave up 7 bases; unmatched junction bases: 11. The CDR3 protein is CATTPSGAGEQYF. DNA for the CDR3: TGTGCCACCACACCTAGCGGGGCGGGGGAGCAGTACTTC.

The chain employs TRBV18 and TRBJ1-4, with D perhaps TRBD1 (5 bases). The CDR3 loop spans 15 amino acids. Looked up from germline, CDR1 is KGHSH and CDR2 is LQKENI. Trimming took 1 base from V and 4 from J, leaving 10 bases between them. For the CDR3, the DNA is TGTGCCAGCTCACCACGGGAGCAGGGTAATGAAAAACTGTTTTTT. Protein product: CASSPREQGNEKLFF.

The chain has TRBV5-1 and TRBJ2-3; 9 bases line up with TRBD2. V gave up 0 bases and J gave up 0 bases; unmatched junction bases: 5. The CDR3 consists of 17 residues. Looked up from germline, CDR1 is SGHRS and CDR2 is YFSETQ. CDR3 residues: CASSLGSGSVSTDTQYF. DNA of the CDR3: TGCGCCAGCAGCTTGGGTAGCGGGAGCGTTAGCACAGATACGCAGTATTTT.

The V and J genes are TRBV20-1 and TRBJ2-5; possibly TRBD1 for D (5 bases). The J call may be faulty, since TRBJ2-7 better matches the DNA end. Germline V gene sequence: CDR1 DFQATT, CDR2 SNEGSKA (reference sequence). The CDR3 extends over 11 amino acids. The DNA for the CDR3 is TGCAGTGCCTACAGGACCTACGAGCAGTACTTC. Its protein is CSAYRTYEQYF.

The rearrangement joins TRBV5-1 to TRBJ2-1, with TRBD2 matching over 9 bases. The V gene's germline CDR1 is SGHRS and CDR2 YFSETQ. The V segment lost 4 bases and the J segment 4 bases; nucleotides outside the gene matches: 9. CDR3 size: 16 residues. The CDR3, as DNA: TGCGCCAGCAGCAGGTATAGTAGCGGGGGATACAATGAGCAGTTCTTC. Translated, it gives CASSRYSSGGYNEQFF.

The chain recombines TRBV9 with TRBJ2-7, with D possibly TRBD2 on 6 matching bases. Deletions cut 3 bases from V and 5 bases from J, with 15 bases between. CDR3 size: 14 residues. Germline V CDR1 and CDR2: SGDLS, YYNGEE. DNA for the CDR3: TGTGCCAGCAGCGCGCCTCAACGCGGGAACGAGCAGTACTTC. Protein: CASSAPQRGNEQYF.

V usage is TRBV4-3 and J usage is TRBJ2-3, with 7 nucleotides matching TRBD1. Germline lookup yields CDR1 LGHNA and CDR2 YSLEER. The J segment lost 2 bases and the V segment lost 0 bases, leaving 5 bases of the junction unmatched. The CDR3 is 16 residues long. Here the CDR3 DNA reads TGCGCCAGCAGCCAAGATAGGGGGACAGTCACAGATACGCAGTATTTT. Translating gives CASSQDRGTVTDTQYF.

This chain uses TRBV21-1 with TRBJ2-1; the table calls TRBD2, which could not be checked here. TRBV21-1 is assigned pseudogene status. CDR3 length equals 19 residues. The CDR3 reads CASSTPPLNSGSSYNEQFF. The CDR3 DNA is TGTGCCAGCAGCACGCCCCCCTTGAACAGCGGGAGCTCCTACAATGAGCAGTTCTTC.

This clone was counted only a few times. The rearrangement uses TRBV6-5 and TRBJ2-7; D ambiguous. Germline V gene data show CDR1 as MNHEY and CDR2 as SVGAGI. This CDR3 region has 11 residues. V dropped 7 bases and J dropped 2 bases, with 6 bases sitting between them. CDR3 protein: CASTDTYEQYF. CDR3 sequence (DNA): TGTGCCAGCACAGACACCTACGAGCAGTACTTC.

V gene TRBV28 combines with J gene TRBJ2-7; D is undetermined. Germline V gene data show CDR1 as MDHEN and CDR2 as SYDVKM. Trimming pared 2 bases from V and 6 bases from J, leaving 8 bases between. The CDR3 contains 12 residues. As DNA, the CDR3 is TGTGCCAGCAGTTTAATGAGGCGCGAGCAGTACTTC. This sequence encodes CASSLMRREQYF.

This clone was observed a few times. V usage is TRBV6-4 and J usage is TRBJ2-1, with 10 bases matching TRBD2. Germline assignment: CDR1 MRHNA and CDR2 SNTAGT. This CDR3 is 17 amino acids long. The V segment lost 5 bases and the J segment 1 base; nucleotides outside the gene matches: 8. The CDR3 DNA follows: TGTGCCAGCAGTCTAGGACTAGCGGAGGGGTCCTACAATGAGCAGTTCTTC. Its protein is CASSLGLAEGSYNEQFF.

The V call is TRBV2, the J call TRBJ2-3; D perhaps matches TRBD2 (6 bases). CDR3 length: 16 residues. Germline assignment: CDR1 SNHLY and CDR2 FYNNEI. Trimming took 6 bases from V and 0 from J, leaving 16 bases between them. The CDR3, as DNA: TGTGCCAGCAGGGGCGGTAGCGGTACTAGCACAGATACGCAGTATTTT. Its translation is CASRGGSGTSTDTQYF.

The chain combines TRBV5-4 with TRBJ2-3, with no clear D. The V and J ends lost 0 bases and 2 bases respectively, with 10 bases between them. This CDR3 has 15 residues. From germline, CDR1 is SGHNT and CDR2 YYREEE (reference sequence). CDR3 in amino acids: CASSLVGLNTDTQYF. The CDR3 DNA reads TGTGCCAGCAGCTTGGTCGGGCTTAACACAGATACGCAGTATTTT.

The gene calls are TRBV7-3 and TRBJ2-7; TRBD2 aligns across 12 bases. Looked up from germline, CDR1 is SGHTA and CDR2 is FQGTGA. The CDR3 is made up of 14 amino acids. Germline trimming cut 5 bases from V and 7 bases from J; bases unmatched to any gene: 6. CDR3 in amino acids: CASSPTSGRLEQYF. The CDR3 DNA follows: TGTGCCAGCAGCCCAACTAGCGGGAGGTTGGAGCAGTACTTC.